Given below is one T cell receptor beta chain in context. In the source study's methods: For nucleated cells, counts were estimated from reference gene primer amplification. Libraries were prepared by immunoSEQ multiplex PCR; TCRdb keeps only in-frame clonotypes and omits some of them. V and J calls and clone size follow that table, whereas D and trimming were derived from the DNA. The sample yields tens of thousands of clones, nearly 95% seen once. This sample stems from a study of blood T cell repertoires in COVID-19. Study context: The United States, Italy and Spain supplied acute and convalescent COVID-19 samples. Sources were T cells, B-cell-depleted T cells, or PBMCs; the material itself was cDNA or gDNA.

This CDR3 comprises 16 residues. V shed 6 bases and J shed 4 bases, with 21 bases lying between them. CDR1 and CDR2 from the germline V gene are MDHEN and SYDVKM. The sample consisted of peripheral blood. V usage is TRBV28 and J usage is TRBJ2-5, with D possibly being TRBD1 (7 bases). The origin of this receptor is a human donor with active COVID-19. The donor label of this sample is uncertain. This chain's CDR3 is CASSPPSGGSGETQYF. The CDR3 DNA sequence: TGTGCCAGCAGCCCGCCCTCAGGGGGTAGCGGAGAGACCCAGTACTTC.